This TCR beta chain was captured by sequencing in a study of a mutant IDH1 vaccine in newly diagnosed glioma. Study-level information: Patients in the study were vaccinated eight times, receiving shots in weeks 1, 3, 5, 7, 11, 15, 19 and 23. Following radiotherapy alone, or alongside temozolomide cycles, vaccination was started after an interval of 4-6 weeks.

For this clone: No antigen is known for it.

Noted time point: week 23, last vaccination. Vaccinated patients received 300 ug of mutant IDH1 20-mer peptide per dose, with topical imiquimod. Germline-derived CDR1 and CDR2 are MNHEY and SVGAGI. V lost 7 bases to trimming and J lost 8 bases; unmatched junction nucleotides: 13. This CDR3 contains 15 residues. Method: immunoSEQ multiplex PCR; TCRdb's copy keeps in-frame clones and lacks some. This sample yields some 30,000 clones, of which roughly 90% are seen a single time; around 2.6% belongs to the top ten. The sequence was collected from a man aged 35-49 years with glioma. The J gene is TRBJ1-4, the V gene TRBV6-5; TRBD1 matches at 7 bases. Sequencing was performed on PBMCs, taken from a glioma patient whose treatment included an IDH1 peptide vaccine. DNA of the CDR3: TGTGCCAGCACCAGAACCGGGGACAGTGACGAAAAACTGTTTTTT. Residues: CASTRTGDSDEKLFF.